The 17 T cell receptor beta chains listed next were all sequenced from one sample in a study of T cells after yellow fever vaccination. TCRdb recomputed calls from the 5' RACE reads with MiXCR, one row per CDR3 protein. The table records 100,000 to 150,000 distinct CDR3 sequences, approximately 9% of them present only once. Specimen: CD8+ T cells sorted from PBMCs, collected on the day of the yellow fever booster vaccination. The source of these receptors is a man between 18 and 29 years old who received the YFV17D yellow fever vaccine.

This clonotype was counted only a few times. The rearrangement links TRBV12-3 or TRBV12-4 to TRBJ1-2, with D uncertain. This CDR3 is built from 14 residues. The V and J ends lost 2 bases and 2 bases respectively, with 9 bases between them. The CDR3 nucleotides are TGTGCCAGCAGTTTAAGGCGGCCGAACTATGGCTACACCTTC. Translated, it gives CASSLRRPNYGYTF.

The J gene is TRBJ2-7, the V gene TRBV7-9; D is uncertain. V was trimmed by 5 bases and J by 5 bases, leaving 13 bases between them. There are 13 residues in the CDR3. The germline gives CDR1 SEHNR, CDR2 FQNEAQ (reference sequence). The CDR3 DNA is TGTGCCAGCAGCCCCGTAGGCGGTGACGAGCAGTACTTC. It encodes CASSPVGGDEQYF.

This clonotype was seen a few times. The chain is built from TRBV5-4 and TRBJ1-6; D call uncertain. Trimming stripped 4 bases from V and 3 bases from J, with 14 bases between. The CDR3 has 16 amino acids. CDR1 SGHNT and CDR2 YYREEE come from the germline V gene (reference sequence). The CDR3 DNA reads TGTGCCAGCAGCCGTGGCACAGCTTTCTATAATTCACCCCTCCACTTT. This translates into CASSRGTAFYNSPLHF.

This clonotype has more than one count but fewer than ten. The genes are TRBV4-2 and TRBJ2-7; D unclear. The CDR3 loop spans 14 amino acids. Germline V gene lookup returns CDR1 LGHNA and CDR2 YNFKEQ. The V and J ends lost 0 bases and 3 bases respectively, with 9 bases between them. The CDR3 coding sequence is TGTGCCAGCAGCCAAGATGTTCCGGACTACGAGCAGTACTTC. Protein: CASSQDVPDYEQYF.

This clonotype showed up just a few times. The V call is TRBV27, the J call TRBJ2-1, with 10 bases fitting TRBD2. The CDR3 spans 16 residues. V lost 3 bases and J lost 1; bases outside the gene matches: 3. The V gene's germline CDR1 is MNHEY and CDR2 SMNVEV (reference sequence). CDR3: CASSFISGGSYNEQFF. CDR3 nucleotide sequence: TGTGCCAGCAGTTTTATTAGCGGGGGGTCCTACAATGAGCAGTTCTTC.

V gene TRBV29-1 combines with J gene TRBJ2-2; 8 bases agree with TRBD1. The V segment lost 1 base and the J segment 10 bases; nucleotides outside the gene matches: 5. Germline CDR1 reads SQVTM; CDR2 reads ANQGSEA. This CDR3 region has 13 residues. The CDR3 region has the DNA TGCAGCGTTGAAGGGACAGGGCCCTTGGAGCTGTTTTTT. This codes for CSVEGTGPLELFF.

This clonotype was seen only a few times. In nucleotides, the CDR3 is TGTGCCAGCGGGCTTGATCCGGGGGTCACTGAAGCTTTCTTT. It translates to CASGLDPGVTEAFF. The rearrangement links TRBV2 to TRBJ1-1, with D tentatively TRBD1 (5 bases). V was trimmed by 8 bases and J by 4 bases, leaving 17 bases between them. This CDR3 spans 14 amino acids. CDR1 and CDR2 (germline): SNHLY, FYNNEI.

In this sample, this clonotype turned up a few times. The chain employs TRBV3-1 and TRBJ2-5, with TRBD1 as a possible D gene (6 bases). In germline, CDR1 is LGHDT, CDR2 YNNKEL (reference sequence). V was cut by 3 bases and J by 2 bases, with 13 bases left in between. This CDR3 is built from 15 residues. The CDR3 is CASSQGHGTQETQYF. The CDR3 region has the DNA TGTGCCAGCAGCCAGGGCCACGGGACACAAGAGACCCAGTACTTC.

This clonotype occurred a few times. The chain joins TRBV27 to TRBJ1-1; perhaps TRBD1 as D (6 bases). This CDR3 is 19 amino acids long. V was trimmed by 0 bases and J by 1 base, leaving 21 bases between them. Germline values: CDR1 MNHEY, CDR2 SMNVEV (reference sequence). CDR3 sequence reads: CASSLSPLGLRGGNTEAFF. As DNA, the CDR3 is TGTGCCAGCAGTTTATCCCCGCTCGGACTCAGGGGAGGGAACACTGAAGCTTTCTTT.

This clonotype was counted at least ten times. CDR3 bases: TGTGCCAGCAGCGGTGGAATGGATACGCAGTATTTT. Translating it yields CASSGGMDTQYF. This chain joins TRBV9 and TRBJ2-3; the D is unclear. This CDR3 has 12 residues. Trimming cost V 3 bases and J 6 bases, with 8 bases left between them. CDR1 is SGDLS and CDR2 is YYNGEE in the germline V gene.

This clonotype was counted at least ten times. The chain employs TRBV15 and TRBJ1-4, with 7 nucleotides matching TRBD1. The CDR3 has 15 residues. Germline CDR1 and CDR2: LNHNV and YYDKDF (reference sequence). With V trimmed by 5 bases and J by 5 bases, 8 bases remained unmatched. In DNA form, the CDR3 reads TGTGCCACCAGCCGTGACAGGGAGGTGAATGAAAAACTGTTTTTT. It codes for CATSRDREVNEKLFF.

This clonotype was picked up many times. The genes are TRBV4-2 and TRBJ1-5, with D tentatively TRBD1 (5 bases). The ends were cut back, 6 bases at V and 4 bases at J, with 10 bases in the middle. There are 13 residues in the CDR3. The germline CDR1 and CDR2 sequences are LGHNA and YNFKEQ. The CDR3 DNA is TGTGCCAGCAGTTATCAGGGAAATCAGCCCCAGCATTTT. Translating gives CASSYQGNQPQHF.

This clonotype was recorded at least ten times. The rearrangement uses TRBV4-3 and TRBJ2-1, with D possibly matching TRBD1 (5 bases). From germline, CDR1 is LGHNA and CDR2 YSLEER. The V and J ends lost 1 base and 9 bases respectively, with 22 bases between them. The CDR3 extends over 17 amino acids. This CDR3 reads CASSQVWQGVDTGEQFF. CDR3 in DNA: TGCGCCAGCAGCCAAGTTTGGCAGGGTGTTGACACTGGTGAGCAGTTCTTC.

This clonotype was counted only a few times. The rearrangement joins TRBV4-2 to TRBJ1-2; TRBD1 matches 8 bases. Germline V lookup: CDR1 LGHNA, CDR2 YNFKEQ. V was pared by 9 bases and J by 3 bases, with 6 bases of the junction left unmatched. The CDR3 runs 13 residues. The CDR3, as DNA: TGTGCCAGTTCAACAGGGGGGCACTATGGCTACACCTTC. Its protein is CASSTGGHYGYTF.

This clonotype was counted only a few times. This chain joins TRBV5-6 and TRBJ2-7; maybe TRBD1 (5 bases). Germline CDR1 and CDR2: SGHDT and YYEEEE. The V and J ends lost 4 bases and 3 bases respectively, with 14 bases between them. This CDR3 is built from 14 residues. Here the CDR3 DNA reads TGTGCCAGCAGCCCAGACAGCAGCCTCTACGAGCAGTACGTC. Translating it yields CASSPDSSLYEQYV.

The table lists this clonotype with many counts. The V call is TRBV9, the J call TRBJ2-1, with TRBD2 matching over 11 bases. This CDR3 contains 15 residues. Unmatched junction bases numbered 4, after V lost 4 bases and J lost 4 bases. Germline V gene lookup returns CDR1 SGDLS and CDR2 YYNGEE. CDR3 protein: CASSSSGGHYNEQFF. CDR3 nucleotides: TGTGCCAGCAGCTCTAGCGGGGGGCATTACAATGAGCAGTTCTTC.

This clonotype was seen at least ten times. This chain links TRBV3-1 with TRBJ2-2; possibly TRBD1 for D (6 bases). There are 16 residues in the CDR3. In germline, CDR1 is LGHDT, CDR2 YNNKEL (reference sequence). V dropped 4 bases and J dropped 7 bases, with 19 bases sitting between them. DNA of the CDR3: TGTGCCAGCAGCCTTCGGCGGTCAGGGGTCAACGGGGAGCTGTTTTTT. Amino acid sequence: CASSLRRSGVNGELFF.